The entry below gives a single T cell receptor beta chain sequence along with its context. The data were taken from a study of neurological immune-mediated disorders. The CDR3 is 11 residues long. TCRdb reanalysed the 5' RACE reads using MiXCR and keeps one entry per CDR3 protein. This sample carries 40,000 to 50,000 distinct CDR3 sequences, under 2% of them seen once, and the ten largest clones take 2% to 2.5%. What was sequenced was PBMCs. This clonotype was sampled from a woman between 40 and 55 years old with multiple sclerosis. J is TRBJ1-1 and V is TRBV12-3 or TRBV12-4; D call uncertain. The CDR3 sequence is CDTRRATEAFF. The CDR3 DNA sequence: TGTGACACCCGAAGAGCAACTGAAGCTTTCTTT.